The 28 T cell receptor beta chains below come from one sample, sequenced in a study of shared clonotypes between healthy human individuals. TCRdb's table, derived via immunoSEQ multiplex PCR, lists solely in-frame clones and lacks some. The sample carries 950,000 to 1,100,000 clones, about 75% recorded once. The specimen was memory CD4+ T cells sorted from blood. This sample's subset: CD45RA-negative fraction. These receptors came from a man aged 18 to 30 in good health.

The DNA for the CDR3 is TGCGCCAGCAGTGAGTCGACGAGTAAGAGAGCTTTCTTT. Translation gives CASSESTSKRAFF. The rearrangement uses TRBV10-1 and TRBJ1-1; no reliable D call. Germline CDR1 reads WNHNN; CDR2 reads SYGVQD (reference sequence). V gave up 0 bases and J gave up 10 bases, with 12 bases separating them. CDR3 size: 13 residues.

This clone has only a few counts. The chain recombines TRBV11-2 with TRBJ2-1; D is unresolved. Germline CDR1 SGHAT, CDR2 FQNNGV. V lost 2 bases and J 8 bases, leaving 13 bases between the germline ends. The CDR3 contains 14 residues. In DNA, the CDR3 is TGTGCCAGCAGCTTACGAGACGCTCGCGATGAGCAGTTCTTC. Protein sequence: CASSLRDARDEQFF. The complete variable domain, with remaining parts taken from reference TRBV11-2 and TRBJ2-1, reads EAGVAQSPRYKIIEKRQSVAFWCNPISGHATLYWYQQILGQGPKLLIQFQNNGVVDDSQLPKDRFSAERLKGVDSTLKIQPAKLEDSAVYLCASSLRDARDEQFFGPGTRLTVL.

This sequence joins TRBV14 and TRBJ2-3, with D perhaps matching TRBD1 (6 bases). This CDR3 comprises 14 residues. V was clipped by 4 bases and J by 3 bases, with 11 bases between them. Germline loops: CDR1 SGHDN, CDR2 FVKESK. The CDR3 coding sequence is TGTGCCAGCAGCCTTACAGGGCCGACAGATACGCAGTATTTT. It encodes CASSLTGPTDTQYF.

The CDR3 is CASRVTGKETQYF. CDR3 DNA: TGCGCCAGCAGAGTTACCGGGAAAGAGACCCAGTACTTC. V and J are TRBV5-1 and TRBJ2-5; perhaps TRBD2 as D (5 bases). Between the trimmed V and J ends, which lost 5 bases and 3 bases, there was a span of 11 bases. The germline V gene encodes CDR1 SGHRS and CDR2 YFSETQ. The CDR3 consists of 13 residues.

This clone was seen just once. The chain couples TRBV28 to TRBJ2-7; 12 nucleotides line up with TRBD2. Unmatched junction bases numbered 6, after V lost 4 bases and J lost 5 bases. Germline values: CDR1 MDHEN, CDR2 SYDVKM. The CDR3 is 15 residues long. The CDR3 protein is CASSSTSGRGHEQYF. The CDR3, as DNA: TGTGCCAGCAGTTCGACTAGCGGGAGAGGCCACGAGCAGTACTTC.

This CDR3 is CASSLNSGRADTQYF. The CDR3, as DNA: TGTGCCAGCAGCTTGAATAGCGGGAGAGCTGATACGCAGTATTTT. The genes are TRBV11-2 and TRBJ2-3, with 9 bases lining up with TRBD2. The CDR3 contains 15 residues. Germline trimming cut 3 bases from V and 6 bases from J; bases unmatched to any gene: 7. Germline V gives CDR1 SGHAT, CDR2 FQNNGV.

This chain connects TRBV5-1 to TRBJ1-2; D call uncertain. The CDR3 runs to 14 residues. V gave up 4 bases and J gave up 5 bases, with 15 bases separating them. Germline V gene lookup returns CDR1 SGHRS and CDR2 YFSETQ. The CDR3 DNA reads as TGCGCCAGCAGCACGACGGGATTAACATATGGCTACACCTTC. Protein sequence: CASSTTGLTYGYTF.

This clone was detected only once. V is TRBV7-8 and J is TRBJ1-1, with 9 bases matching TRBD1. This CDR3 region has 19 residues. V dropped 0 bases and J dropped 3; count of bases not matched to a gene: 14. CDR1 SGHVS and CDR2 FQNEAQ come from the germline V gene. DNA of the CDR3: TGTGCCAGCAGCTTAGCGCCCGGTCGGTTTCGGGACAGGGACACTGAAGCTTTCTTT. Translating gives CASSLAPGRFRDRDTEAFF.

The genes are TRBV20-1 and TRBJ1-3; 7 bases are shared with TRBD1. Germline lookup yields CDR1 DFQATT and CDR2 SNEGSKA (reference sequence). Losses at the gene ends were 6 bases for V and 4 bases for J; bases not matched to a gene: 0. The CDR3 totals 11 residues. The CDR3 DNA reads as TGCAGTGCGACAGGGGGAAACACCATATATTTT. Encoded protein: CSATGGNTIYF.

This clone was observed once. The chain links TRBV30 to TRBJ2-7; 7 bases map to TRBD1. The CDR3 consists of 11 residues. CDR1 is GTSNPN, CDR2 SVGIG, per germline (reference sequence). The CDR3 loop is CAGDRVYEQYF. CDR3 nucleotide sequence: TGTGCAGGGGACAGAGTTTACGAGCAGTACTTC.

The chain employs TRBV18 and TRBJ2-7; D might be TRBD2 (5 bases). This CDR3 region has 14 residues. Per the germline V gene, CDR1 is KGHSH and CDR2 is LQKENI. The germline V and J ends were trimmed by 4 bases and 4 bases, with 14 bases remaining between them. CDR3 coding DNA: TGTGCCAGCTCACGGTTCGAGGGAATATACGAGCAGTACTTC. It codes for CASSRFEGIYEQYF.

The rearrangement joins TRBV28 to TRBJ1-5; D call uncertain. V gave up 1 base and J gave up 5 bases, with 3 bases separating them. Germline loops: CDR1 MDHEN, CDR2 SYDVKM. The CDR3 is 12 amino acids. CDR3 DNA sequence: TGTGCCAGCAGTTTATTAGATCAGCCCCAGCATTTT. It is translated as CASSLLDQPQHF.

The chain links TRBV19 to TRBJ2-5; TRBD2 matches at 9 bases. V shed 4 bases and J 5 bases; nucleotides not matched to a gene: 8. The germline V gene has CDR1 LNHDA and CDR2 SQIVND (reference sequence). The CDR3 has 15 residues. CDR3 amino acids: CASSTGLAPVETQYF. CDR3 bases: TGTGCCAGTAGTACGGGACTAGCCCCGGTGGAGACCCAGTACTTC.

This clone was detected only once. Other DNA sequences of this sample code for an identical CDR3. The CDR3 sequence: CASSGRGGRYEQYF. The CDR3, as DNA: TGTGCCAGCAGCGGGAGAGGGGGTCGCTACGAGCAGTACTTC. The chain uses TRBV6-1 and TRBJ2-7; D is tentatively TRBD1 or TRBD2 (6 bases each). Germline values: CDR1 MNHNS, CDR2 SASEGT. With 6 bases removed from V and 3 bases from J, the gap between germline ends came to 15 bases. The length of the CDR3 is 14 residues.

The chain is built from TRBV6-5 and TRBJ2-1; tentatively, D is TRBD2 (6 bases). Between the trimmed V and J ends, which lost 7 bases and 8 bases, there was a span of 21 bases. This CDR3 has 15 amino acids. The germline V gene has CDR1 MNHEY and CDR2 SVGAGI. The CDR3: CASTRGIWGRYEQFF. The CDR3 DNA is TGTGCCAGCACCCGGGGGATATGGGGGAGGTATGAGCAGTTCTTC.

The table lists this clone with a count of one. This chain joins TRBV2 and TRBJ2-7; 8 nucleotides line up with TRBD2. V was clipped by 8 bases and J by 5 bases; unmatched bases: 8. The CDR3 extends over 13 amino acids. Germline V lookup: CDR1 SNHLY, CDR2 FYNNEI. The CDR3 sequence: CASGLAGYHEQYF. CDR3 DNA: TGTGCCAGCGGGTTAGCGGGATATCACGAGCAGTACTTC. The full variable domain, its missing parts supplied by reference TRBV2 and TRBJ2-7, is EPEVTQTPSHQVTQMGQEVILRCVPISNHLYFYWYRQILGQKVEFLVSFYNNEISEKSEIFDDQFSVERPDGSNFTLKIRSTKLEDSAMYFCASGLAGYHEQYFGPGTRLTVT.

The chain uses TRBV28 and TRBJ1-4, with TRBD1 as a possible D gene (5 bases). CDR1 is MDHEN, CDR2 SYDVKM, per germline. The CDR3 totals 12 residues. Trimming removed 8 bases at V and 11 bases at J, with 15 bases between. Here the CDR3 reads CASRGELGKLFF. CDR3 bases: TGTGCCAGCCGGGGGGAGCTGGGGAAACTGTTTTTT.

The chain carries TRBV6-4 and TRBJ1-6; tentatively, D is TRBD1 (6 bases). Germline-derived CDR1 and CDR2 are MRHNA and SNTAGT. The length of the CDR3 is 14 residues. Trimming pared 2 bases from V and 5 bases from J, leaving 7 bases between. The CDR3 DNA follows: TGTGCCAGCAGTGACGGGACACATAATTCACCCCTCCACTTT. Amino acid sequence: CASSDGTHNSPLHF.

This chain connects TRBV7-9 to TRBJ1-4; maybe TRBD1 (5 bases). The CDR3 consists of 15 residues. Germline CDR1 is SEHNR and CDR2 is FQNEAQ (reference sequence). Between the trimmed V and J ends, which lost 4 bases and 8 bases, there was a span of 17 bases. This CDR3 reads CASSSRTPSGEKLFF. DNA for the CDR3: TGTGCCAGCAGCTCACGGACTCCCTCAGGGGAAAAACTGTTTTTT. Based on the CDR3 plus reference TRBV7-9 and TRBJ1-4, the full variable domain is DTGVSQNPRHKITKRGQNVTFRCDPISEHNRLYWYRQTLGQGPEFLTYFQNEAQLEKSRLLSDRFSAERPKGSFSTLEIQRTEQGDSAMYLCASSSRTPSGEKLFFGSGTQLSVL.

This clone was counted a single time. This chain connects TRBV28 to TRBJ2-7; TRBD2 might be the D (6 bases). V was cut by 3 bases and J by 6 bases, with 18 bases left in between. The CDR3 extends over 15 amino acids. CDR1 is MDHEN, CDR2 SYDVKM, per germline. CDR3 residues: CASSFPGHPAGEQYF. In DNA form, the CDR3 reads TGTGCCAGCAGTTTTCCCGGCCACCCAGCGGGCGAGCAGTACTTC.

V gene TRBV28 combines with J gene TRBJ2-2; no clear D gene. This CDR3 region has 14 residues. V lost 2 bases, J lost 1 base, and 5 bases lay in between. Germline V CDR1 and CDR2: MDHEN, SYDVKM. In nucleotides, the CDR3 is TGTGCCAGCAGTTTACTTATGAACACCGGGGAGCTGTTTTTT. This codes for CASSLLMNTGELFF.

The chain is built from TRBV19 and TRBJ1-4; D is uncertain. Trimming took 4 bases from V and 6 from J, leaving 9 bases between them. This CDR3 has 13 residues. Germline CDR1 and CDR2: LNHDA and SQIVND (reference sequence). CDR3 coding DNA: TGTGCCAGTAGTAGAAGCCCTGATGAAAAACTGTTTTTT. The encoded protein is CASSRSPDEKLFF.

The rearrangement links TRBV25-1 to TRBJ1-6; D not certain. V lost 7 bases to trimming and J lost 8 bases, with 15 bases between them. The germline CDR1 and CDR2 sequences are MGHDK and SYGVNS. This CDR3 region has 14 residues. In DNA form, the CDR3 reads TGTGCCAGCACCGAGGACGGGTGGGATTCACCCCTCCACTTT. As protein: CASTEDGWDSPLHF.

On this clone itself: Additional DNA sequences in this sample encode the identical CDR3. The CDR3 DNA reads TGTGCCAGCAGCCTTACAGGGGTTAGGACAGATACGCAGTATTTT. It yields the protein CASSLTGVRTDTQYF. This rearrangement joins TRBV11-2 to TRBJ2-3; the match to TRBD1 covers 7 bases. V trimming: 5 bases; J trimming: 3 bases; junction bases outside the gene matches: 8. The CDR3 is 15 amino acids. The germline V gene has CDR1 SGHAT and CDR2 FQNNGV.

The sample holds a few counts of this clone. This chain uses TRBV6-5 with TRBJ1-2; D is possibly TRBD1 (5 bases). V was trimmed by 7 bases and J by 8 bases, leaving 20 bases between them. The CDR3 covers 14 residues. Germline CDR1 and CDR2: MNHEY and SVGAGI. In DNA, the CDR3 is TGTGCCAGCATGAGTGACCGCAGGGTCGGCGGCTACACCTTC. Its protein product is CASMSDRRVGGYTF.

This clone was detected a few times. The chain combines TRBV10-3 with TRBJ2-3; 9 bases line up with TRBD1. V dropped 5 bases and J dropped 4; count of bases not matched to a gene: 7. The V gene's germline CDR1 is ENHRY and CDR2 SYGVKD. The CDR3 spans 15 residues. CDR3 in DNA: TGTGCCATCAGTTTTACAGGGGGCAAGGCAGATACGCAGTATTTT. Translated, it gives CAISFTGGKADTQYF.

This chain joins TRBV6-6 and TRBJ1-2, with D maybe TRBD1 (5 bases). The CDR3 has 16 residues. V lost 0 bases and J lost 0, with 11 bases in between. In germline, CDR1 is MNHNY, CDR2 SVGAGI (reference sequence). The CDR3 DNA reads TGTGCCAGCAGTTACTCCCAGGGTCGAACTAACTATGGCTACACCTTC. This sequence encodes CASSYSQGRTNYGYTF.

Worth noting for this clone: The same CDR3 also results from other DNA sequences found in this sample. The V call is TRBV6-5, the J call TRBJ1-3; D unclear. The V and J ends lost 0 bases and 4 bases respectively, with 4 bases between them. In germline, CDR1 is MNHEY, CDR2 SVGAGI. This CDR3 spans 13 amino acids. The CDR3 DNA follows: TGTGCCAGCAGTTACTCAGGGGGAAACACCATATATTTT. Residues: CASSYSGGNTIYF.